The rows below give T cell receptor beta chains drawn from one sample of a study of T cells in Graves' hyperthyroidism and ophthalmopathy. TCRdb passed the multiplex PCR reads through MiXCR, listing each CDR3 protein once. The sample shows 500,000 to 600,000 distinct CDR3 sequences, 40% to 55% of them seen only once. Sequenced sample: peripheral blood or thyroid tissue (not recorded which). All receptors derive from a woman under 30 with Graves' hyperthyroidism. Both conserved end residues are part of each CDR3. Fields, in order: CDR3 protein, CDR3 DNA, V gene, CDR3 length, J gene, clone size, D gene. A D gene is named only where the DNA matches it firmly. Clone sizes are given selectively: once, few, many, or a class where the clone is expanded.

CSQADRGYTGELFF | TGCAGCCAAGCTGACAGGGGGTACACCGGGGAGCTGTTTTTT | TRBV29-1 | 14 | TRBJ2-2 | NA | TRBD1
CASSRRQGPGTEAFF | TGTGCCAGCAGTCGCCGACAGGGGCCGGGGACTGAAGCTTTCTTT | TRBV6-2/TRBV6-3 | 15 | TRBJ1-1 | NA | TRBD1
CASSFTGESYEQYF | TGTGCCAGCAGCTTCACAGGGGAATCCTACGAGCAGTACTTC | TRBV5-6 | 14 | TRBJ2-7 | many | TRBD1
CAHPGVYQETQYF | TGTGCCCACCCTGGGGTGTACCAAGAGACCCAGTACTTC | TRBV12-5 | 13 | TRBJ2-5 | few | NA
CASSQAGQTVPIF | TGTGCCAGCAGCCAAGCCGGACAGACTGTTCCAATTTTT | TRBV3-1 | 13 | TRBJ1-4 | few | NA
CASSQDEETQYF | TGCGCCAGCAGCCAAGATGAAGAGACCCAGTACTTC | TRBV4-1 | 12 | TRBJ2-5 | many | NA
CASLDPTSYNEQFF | TGCGCCAGTCTGGACCCCACCTCCTACAATGAGCAGTTCTTC | TRBV10-2 | 14 | TRBJ2-1 | NA | NA
CASSLGTGTIEAFF | TGTGCCAGCAGCTTGGGAACTGGGACGATTGAAGCTTTCTTT | TRBV5-5 | 14 | TRBJ1-1 | NA | NA
CASSYKQGNQPQYF | TGTGCCAGCAGTTACAAACAGGGAAATCAGCCCCAGTACTTC | TRBV10-3 | 14 | TRBJ2-5 | once | NA
CASSPGTVLSYEQYF | TGTGCCAGCAGCCCGGGGACAGTCCTCTCCTACGAGCAGTACTTC | TRBV7-2 | 15 | TRBJ2-7 | many | TRBD1
CASIRGGETQYF | TGTGCCAGCATCCGGGGAGGGGAGACCCAGTACTTC | TRBV5-5 | 12 | TRBJ2-5 | NA | TRBD2
CASSLSEYSNQPQHF | TGTGCCAGCAGTTTATCAGAGTATAGCAATCAGCCCCAGCATTTT | TRBV27 | 15 | TRBJ1-5 | NA | NA
CASSLDLESNEQYF | TGTGCCAGCAGCCTGGACTTAGAGTCCAATGAGCAGTACTTC | TRBV2 | 14 | TRBJ2-7 | NA | NA
CASSLGTGTGYTF | TGTGCCAGCAGCTTGGGGACAGGGACGGGCTACACCTTC | TRBV7-2 | 13 | TRBJ1-2 | NA | TRBD1
CASSQFYTGANVLTF | TGTGCCAGCAGCCAGTTTTACACCGGGGCCAACGTCCTGACTTTC | TRBV7-2 | 15 | TRBJ2-6 | NA | NA
CATDSPNQPQHF | TGTGCCACCGACAGTCCCAATCAGCCCCAGCATTTT | TRBV6-2/TRBV6-3 | 12 | TRBJ1-5 | NA | NA
CASSPNGEGAWETQYF | TGTGCCAGCAGCCCCAACGGGGAGGGGGCCTGGGAGACCCAGTACTTC | TRBV7-3 | 16 | TRBJ2-5 | many | NA
CASSSPIAGKTYEQYF | TGTGCCAGCAGTTCTCCTATCGCGGGTAAGACCTACGAGCAGTACTTC | TRBV6-2/TRBV6-3 | 16 | TRBJ2-7 | many | NA
CASSEVGPTGGGYTF | TGTGCCAGCAGTGAAGTGGGACCGACAGGGGGTGGCTACACCTTC | TRBV25-1 | 15 | TRBJ1-2 | NA | TRBD1
CASSLWGESEAFF | TGCGCCAGCAGCTTGTGGGGGGAATCTGAAGCTTTCTTT | TRBV5-1 | 13 | TRBJ1-1 | NA | NA
CATSGLAVRTGELFF | TGTGCCACCTCGGGACTAGCGGTTAGGACCGGGGAGCTGTTTTTT | TRBV6-2/TRBV6-3 | 15 | TRBJ2-2 | many | TRBD2
CASSQPGGRYGYTF | TGTGCCAGCAGTCAACCCGGGGGGCGTTATGGCTACACCTTC | TRBV25-1 | 14 | TRBJ1-2 | NA | NA
CASSQDMGLYNEQFF | TGTGCCAGCAGCCAAGATATGGGCCTATACAATGAGCAGTTCTTC | TRBV3-1 | 15 | TRBJ2-1 | NA | NA
CASSLEGGVDTEAFF | TGTGCCAGCAGCTTGGAAGGGGGGGTAGACACTGAAGCTTTCTTT | TRBV7-8 | 15 | TRBJ1-1 | NA | NA
CSVGPGEQYF | TGCAGCGTTGGTCCGGGGGAGCAGTACTTC | TRBV29-1 | 10 | TRBJ2-7 | NA | NA
CASRVRESSYEQYF | TGTGCCAGCAGGGTCCGCGAGAGCTCCTACGAGCAGTACTTC | TRBV12-3/TRBV12-4 | 14 | TRBJ2-7 | many | NA
CATSRDRGDRGNQPQHF | TGTGCCACCAGCAGAGATCGGGGGGACAGGGGTAATCAGCCCCAGCATTTT | TRBV15 | 17 | TRBJ1-5 | once | TRBD1
CASSYSKQGLLPYEQYF | TGTGCCAGCAGTTACTCGAAACAGGGCTTGTTGCCCTACGAGCAGTACTTC | TRBV6-5 | 17 | TRBJ2-7 | NA | NA